This T cell receptor beta chain was profiled in a study of radiation and T cells in renal cell carcinoma. Clones were sequenced by immunoSEQ multiplex PCR, and TCRdb holds only the in-frame ones, with some missing. The table includes some 150,000 clones, around nine tenths detected once. Time point indicated: baseline pretreatment blood. Treatment: 15 Gy SBRT to primary tumor, nephrectomy 4 weeks later. Study findings and constraints: Baseline intratumoral clonotype presence is unknown without pretreatment biopsies.

This clone was recorded only once. What it binds is not known. V trimming: 3 bases; J trimming: 4 bases; junction bases outside the gene matches: 9. There are 15 residues in the CDR3. Germline V gene sequence: CDR1 SGDLS, CDR2 YYNGEE. The J gene is TRBJ1-1, the V gene TRBV9; TRBD1 agrees at 7 bases. The receptor comes from a woman between 45 and 65 years old with renal cell carcinoma. The sample was blood, taken from a patient whose treatment included radiotherapy and nephrectomy. The CDR3 region is CASSEYEGAVTEAFF. In DNA, the CDR3 is TGTGCCAGCAGCGAGTACGAGGGGGCCGTCACTGAAGCTTTCTTT.